The T cell receptor (beta chain) described here comes from a study of T-cell reconstitution after alpha-beta-depleted transplantation in children. A TCRbeta library incorporating unique molecular identifiers was prepared. TCRdb redid the calling of the PCR reads with MiXCR, one entry per CDR3 protein. The data contain hundreds of thousands of distinct CDR3 sequences, around 13% of them singletons. Findings and caveats of the study: Roughly two months post-transplant, alpha-beta T cells reportedly originated from several hundred graft clones that had expanded. T cells produced anew were the main source of T-cell counts and diversity one year after transplant. The study traced high day-60 TCRbeta diversity in some patients to surviving recipient T cells and thymic progenitors.

The CDR3 consists of 18 residues. Germline V gene sequence: CDR1 SSHAT, CDR2 FNYEAQ (reference sequence). This clonotype was recorded only once. What it binds is not known. The junction departs from the called germline gene at one end, perhaps through a read error. The genes are TRBV7-7 and TRBJ2-5, with 16 positions matching TRBD2. This receptor was taken from a male patient under 18 who had a stem cell transplant for acute myeloid leukemia, so the T cells may come from the graft donor. The sequences come from PBMCs, mostly from graft donor cells, collected 360 days after TCRalphabeta/CD19-depleted stem cell transplant. The CDR3 DNA reads as TGTGCTAGCAGCTTATGGGGACTAGCGGGAGGGCCGGAAGAGACCCAGTACTTC. Amino acid sequence: CASSLWGLAGGPEETQYF.